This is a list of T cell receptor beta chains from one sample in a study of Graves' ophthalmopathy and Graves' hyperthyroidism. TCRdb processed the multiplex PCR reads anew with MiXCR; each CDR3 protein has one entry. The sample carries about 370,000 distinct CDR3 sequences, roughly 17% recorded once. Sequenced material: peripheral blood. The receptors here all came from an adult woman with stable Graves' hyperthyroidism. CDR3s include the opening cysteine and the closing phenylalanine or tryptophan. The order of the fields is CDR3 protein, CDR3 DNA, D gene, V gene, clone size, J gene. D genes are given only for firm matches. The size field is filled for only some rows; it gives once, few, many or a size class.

CASSLTGGGLYSNQPQHF	TGTGCCAGCAGCCTTACTGGGGGGGGCCTATATAGCAATCAGCCCCAGCATTTT	-	TRBV11-1	many	TRBJ1-5
CASGLAPGTRTDTQYF	TGTGCTAGTGGTTTGGCTCCCGGGACTAGGACAGATACGCAGTATTTT	TRBD2	TRBV12-5	-	TRBJ2-3
CASSFGDIMDYEQYF	TGTGCCAGCAGTTTTGGGGACATTATGGACTACGAGCAGTACTTC	-	TRBV28	many	TRBJ2-7
CSARDVVRGGNTEAFF	TGCAGTGCTAGAGACGTGGTCCGCGGGGGAAACACTGAAGCTTTCTTT	-	TRBV20-1	many	TRBJ1-1
CSAPRLAGYYGDGYTF	TGCAGTGCTCCCCGACTTGCAGGGTATTATGGCGATGGCTACACCTTC	-	TRBV20-1	many	TRBJ1-2
CASSFGVHTDTQYF	TGTGCCAGCAGCTTCGGCGTACACACAGATACGCAGTATTTT	-	TRBV11-2	-	TRBJ2-3
CASSQEPEDRVETQYF	TGCGCCAGCAGCCAAGAACCAGAAGACAGGGTAGAGACCCAGTACTTC	TRBD1	TRBV4-1	many	TRBJ2-5
CASSAPTGPRSYGYTF	TGTGCCAGCAGTGCCCCGACAGGGCCTAGGTCCTATGGCTACACCTTC	TRBD1	TRBV25-1	few	TRBJ1-2
CASSLKADLYGYTF	TGTGCCAGCAGCTTAAAGGCAGATCTTTATGGCTACACCTTC	-	TRBV7-2	-	TRBJ1-2
CASSPTGVLSYEQYF	TGCGCCAGCAGCCCTACAGGGGTCCTCTCCTACGAGCAGTACTTC	TRBD1	TRBV4-1	few	TRBJ2-7
CASSRGWLGNEQFF	TGTGCCAGCAGCCGAGGGTGGTTGGGGAATGAGCAGTTCTTC	-	TRBV6-2/TRBV6-3	-	TRBJ2-1
CATSRDLGVQETQYF	TGTGCCACCAGCAGAGATCTGGGAGTCCAAGAGACCCAGTACTTC	-	TRBV15	-	TRBJ2-5
CASSFGVQQGKTQYF	TGTGCCAGCAGTTTTGGCGTACAACAAGGGAAGACCCAGTACTTC	-	TRBV27	many	TRBJ2-5
CASSLGGGINEQYF	TGTGCCAGCAGTTTAGGGGGCGGGATAAACGAGCAGTACTTC	-	TRBV6-5	many	TRBJ2-7
CAGLRQETQYF	TGTGCCGGTCTACGCCAAGAGACCCAGTACTTC	-	TRBV2	many	TRBJ2-5
CASRRTGTHFQPQHF	TGTGCCAGCAGGCGGACCGGGACCCATTTCCAGCCCCAGCATTTT	-	TRBV28	many	TRBJ1-5
CAWSVGYEQYF	TGTGCCTGGAGTGTTGGGTACGAGCAGTACTTC	-	TRBV30	many	TRBJ2-7
CATSGRETFGRRSNTGELFF	TGTGCCACCAGTGGCAGGGAGACGTTCGGGCGGAGATCGAACACCGGGGAGCTGTTTTTT	-	TRBV24-1	few	TRBJ2-2
CASRAGGLGEAFF	TGTGCCAGCAGAGCCGGGGGTTTGGGGGAAGCTTTCTTT	-	TRBV12-3/TRBV12-4	-	TRBJ1-1
CASSRSRALAGSNYEQYF	TGTGCCAGCAGCCGCAGTCGTGCTCTAGCGGGCTCGAACTACGAGCAGTACTTC	TRBD2	TRBV11-1	-	TRBJ2-7
CASRNRAERVYEQYF	TGTGCCAGCAGGAACCGGGCCGAACGCGTTTACGAGCAGTACTTC	-	TRBV6-2/TRBV6-3	many	TRBJ2-7
CASSLGGGTNIKYF	TGCGCCAGCAGCTTGGGGGGAGGAACGAACATTAAGTACTTC	-	TRBV5-1	-	TRBJ2-4
CASSLSSGGTEAFF	TGTGCCAGCAGTTTATCGTCAGGGGGCACTGAAGCTTTCTTT	TRBD1	TRBV27	many	TRBJ1-1
CSVELSGAGEYEQYF	TGCAGCGTTGAATTGAGTGGGGCGGGAGAGTACGAGCAGTACTTC	TRBD2	TRBV29-1	few	TRBJ2-7
CASSTGVESKNIQYF	TGCGCCAGCAGCACAGGGGTGGAATCCAAAAACATTCAGTACTTC	TRBD1	TRBV5-1	few	TRBJ2-4
CASSQSGTGNNSPLHF	TGCGCCAGCAGCCAATCCGGGACAGGCAATAATTCACCCCTCCACTTT	TRBD1	TRBV4-1	many	TRBJ1-6
CSASYRASRNSPLHF	TGCAGTGCTAGTTACCGGGCCTCAAGGAATTCACCCCTCCACTTT	-	TRBV20-1	-	TRBJ1-6
CASSQEASSSYEQYF	TGCGCCAGCAGCCAAGAAGCTAGCTCGTCCTACGAGCAGTACTTC	-	TRBV4-3	few	TRBJ2-7
CASSLSVSSRSSYEQYF	TGTGCCAGCAGCTTAAGTGTGAGTAGCCGGAGCTCCTACGAGCAGTACTTC	-	TRBV11-1	-	TRBJ2-7
CASSPVVNYGYTF	TGTGCCAGCAGCCCGGTCGTTAACTATGGCTACACCTTC	-	TRBV7-9	-	TRBJ1-2
CSAWDSGLTQETQYF	TGCAGCGCGTGGGACTCGGGACTTACTCAAGAGACCCAGTACTTC	-	TRBV29-1	many	TRBJ2-5
CSVFLAGGVGELFF	TGCAGCGTTTTTCTAGCGGGAGGGGTCGGGGAGCTGTTTTTT	TRBD2	TRBV29-1	-	TRBJ2-2
CASRRTANYEQYF	TGTGCCAGCAGGCGTACAGCGAACTACGAGCAGTACTTC	-	TRBV7-2	many	TRBJ2-7
CASSQASSTGAYEQYF	TGCGCCAGCAGCCAAGCGTCATCGACAGGGGCCTACGAGCAGTACTTC	TRBD1	TRBV4-1	-	TRBJ2-7
CASSSVHRDSNQPQHF	TGTGCCAGCAGCTCGGTCCACAGGGATAGCAATCAGCCCCAGCATTTT	-	TRBV11-1	many	TRBJ1-5
CASRRPTSYEQYF	TGTGCCAGCAGACGACCGACATCCTACGAGCAGTACTTC	-	TRBV6-5	many	TRBJ2-7
CASSIGAGSGELFF	TGTGCCAGTAGTATAGGTGCCGGGTCCGGGGAGCTGTTTTTT	-	TRBV19	many	TRBJ2-2
CASSTRGGETQYF	TGTGCCAGCAGTACCAGAGGGGGAGAGACCCAGTACTTC	-	TRBV27	few	TRBJ2-5
CASSVFGARGYTF	TGTGCCAGCAGCGTATTCGGGGCGCGAGGCTACACCTTC	-	TRBV7-2	-	TRBJ1-2
CSVRAGGDIQYF	TGCAGCGTTAGAGCTGGGGGGGACATTCAGTACTTC	TRBD2	TRBV29-1	many	TRBJ2-4
CASSKRWGEGYTF	TGTGCCAGCAGCAAGCGGTGGGGAGAAGGCTACACCTTC	-	TRBV27	many	TRBJ1-2
CASSQQQGSGELFF	TGTGCCAGCTCACAACAACAGGGGTCCGGGGAGCTGTTTTTT	TRBD1	TRBV18	-	TRBJ2-2
CASSLAAAGNTGELFF	TGCGCCAGCAGCTTGGCCGCGGCAGGGAACACCGGGGAGCTGTTTTTT	-	TRBV5-1	few	TRBJ2-2
CASSLRQGLSYEQYF	TGTGCCAGCAGCCTCCGACAGGGTCTTAGCTACGAGCAGTACTTC	TRBD1	TRBV5-5	-	TRBJ2-7
CASSIDRDYEQYF	TGTGCCAGTAGTATAGATCGGGACTACGAGCAGTACTTC	-	TRBV19	-	TRBJ2-7
CAISESSRYGYTF	TGTGCCATCAGTGAGTCGAGCCGCTATGGCTACACCTTC	-	TRBV10-3	many	TRBJ1-2
CASSWEETQYF	TGCGCCAGCAGTTGGGAAGAGACCCAGTACTTC	-	TRBV5-1	many	TRBJ2-5
CASSLFFSGTEAFF	TGTGCCAGCAGTTTATTCTTCAGTGGCACTGAAGCTTTCTTT	-	TRBV27	many	TRBJ1-1
CASSFEGQGRYSPLHF	TGTGCCAGCAGTTTCGAAGGACAGGGGCGATACTCACCCCTCCACTTT	TRBD1	TRBV27	many	TRBJ1-6
CASSSVNYGREQYF	TGTGCCAGCAGCTCGGTCAACTACGGCAGGGAGCAGTACTTC	-	TRBV28	many	TRBJ2-7
CASSLAAGTTDEQYF	TGCGCCAGCAGCTTGGCCGCCGGGACTACAGACGAGCAGTACTTC	TRBD2	TRBV5-1	many	TRBJ2-7
CASSFRGGAYEQYF	TGTGCCAGCAGTTTCCGCGGGGGGGCGTACGAGCAGTACTTC	TRBD2	TRBV27	-	TRBJ2-7
CASSENRGTSYEQYF	TGTGCCAGCAGTGAAAATAGGGGGACCTCCTACGAGCAGTACTTC	-	TRBV2	-	TRBJ2-7